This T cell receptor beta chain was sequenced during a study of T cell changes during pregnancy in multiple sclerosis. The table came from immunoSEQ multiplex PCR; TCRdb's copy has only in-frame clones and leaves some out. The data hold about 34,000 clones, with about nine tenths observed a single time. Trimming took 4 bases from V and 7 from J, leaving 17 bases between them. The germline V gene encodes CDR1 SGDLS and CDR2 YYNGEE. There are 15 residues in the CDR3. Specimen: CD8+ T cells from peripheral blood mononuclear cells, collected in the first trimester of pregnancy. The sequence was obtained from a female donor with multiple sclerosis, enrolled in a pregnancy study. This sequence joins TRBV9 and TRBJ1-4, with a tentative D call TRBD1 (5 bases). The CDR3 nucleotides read TGTGCCAGCAGCCCATCCGGGGGTGTCGGTGAAAAACTGTTTTTT. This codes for CASSPSGGVGEKLFF.